This T cell receptor (beta chain) was captured in a study of blood T cell repertoires in COVID-19. Turning to the study itself: Spain, Italy and the United States supplied samples that represented acute and convalescent COVID-19. T cells, B-cell-depleted T cells, or PBMCs provided the cDNA or gDNA that served as material.

Authors' analysis steps: By means of reference gene primer amplification, nucleated cell counts were estimated. Sequenced by immunoSEQ multiplex PCR; TCRdb stores in-frame clones only, minus some. The V and J calls and clone size are taken from that table; D and trimming were inferred from the DNA. The repertoire has about 74,000 clones, around 88% of them found once; the top ten carry 1.5% to 2.5%. Per germline, CDR1 MNHEY and CDR2 SMNVEV (reference sequence). Trimming took 8 bases from V and 6 from J, leaving 13 bases between them. The CDR3 sequence is 13 residues long. The receptor was derived from an elderly woman with active or convalescent COVID-19. This chain links TRBV27 with TRBJ1-4, with a possible D match to TRBD1 (5 bases). Sequencing was done on a sample of peripheral blood. The CDR3: CASRQGGYEKLFF. The DNA of the CDR3 is TGTGCCAGCCGCCAGGGAGGCTATGAAAAACTGTTTTTT.